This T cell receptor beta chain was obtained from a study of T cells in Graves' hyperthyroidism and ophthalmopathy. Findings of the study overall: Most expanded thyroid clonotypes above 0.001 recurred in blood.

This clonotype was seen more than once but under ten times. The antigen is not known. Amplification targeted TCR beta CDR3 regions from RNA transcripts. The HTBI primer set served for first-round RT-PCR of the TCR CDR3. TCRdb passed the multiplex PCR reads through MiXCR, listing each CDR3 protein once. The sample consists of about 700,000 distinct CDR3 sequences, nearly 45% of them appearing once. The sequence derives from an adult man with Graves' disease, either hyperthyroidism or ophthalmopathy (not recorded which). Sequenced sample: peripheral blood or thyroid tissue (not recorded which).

This CDR3 reads CASSRQTGVGSPLHF. CDR3 nucleotide sequence: TGTGCCAGCAGCCGACAAACAGGAGTTGGCTCACCCCTCCACTTT. The V and J genes are TRBV7-9 and TRBJ1-6, with a weak D call TRBD1 (5 bases). Germline V gene data show CDR1 as SEHNR and CDR2 as FQNEAQ (reference sequence). The CDR3 is made up of 15 amino acids. Trimming cost V 5 bases and J 10 bases, with 18 bases left between them. The whole variable domain, filled in from reference TRBV7-9 and TRBJ1-6, reads DTGVSQNPRHKITKRGQNVTFRCDPISEHNRLYWYRQTLGQGPEFLTYFQNEAQLEKSRLLSDRFSAERPKGSFSTLEIQRTEQGDSAMYLCASSRQTGVGSPLHFGNGTRLTVT.